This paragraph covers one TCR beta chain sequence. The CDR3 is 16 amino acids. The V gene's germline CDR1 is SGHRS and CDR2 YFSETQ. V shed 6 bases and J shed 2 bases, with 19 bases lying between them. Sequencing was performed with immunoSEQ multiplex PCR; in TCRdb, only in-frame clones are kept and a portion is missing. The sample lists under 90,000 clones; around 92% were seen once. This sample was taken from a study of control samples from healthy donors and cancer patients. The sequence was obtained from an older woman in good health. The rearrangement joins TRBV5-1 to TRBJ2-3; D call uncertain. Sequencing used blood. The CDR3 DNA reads TGCGCCAGCAAGCCCCAATCCTCATCCTCCACAGATACGCAGTATTTT. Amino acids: CASKPQSSSSTDTQYF.